This T cell receptor beta chain was captured in a study of CD8 T cells in ankylosing spondylitis. About this clonotype itself: No antigen is known for it.

Study results and caveats: Disease-linked clones displayed a CD8+ phenotype and appeared relatively rarely in peripheral blood. A TCR beta motif of under 10 highly homologous variants appeared characteristic of ankylosing spondylitis blood. Reportedly, matched ankylosing spondylitis synovial fluid was significantly enriched for disease-linked clones.

Using quantitative 5'-RACE with molecular barcodes, the authors made TCR beta libraries. Using its own MiXCR run on the 5' RACE reads, TCRdb lists one record per CDR3 protein. Of approximately 500,000 distinct CDR3 sequences listed, roughly 13% are singletons. The sequence derives from a male donor with ankylosing spondylitis. The sequenced sample consisted of blood, either unsorted or a sorted T cell fraction (not recorded which).

Here the CDR3 reads CASRRTGWRNEQFF. In nucleotides, the CDR3 is TGCGCCAGCCGCAGGACAGGGTGGCGCAATGAGCAGTTCTTC. The chain employs TRBV5-1 and TRBJ2-1, with 8 bases that match TRBD1. The germline V gene has CDR1 SGHRS and CDR2 YFSETQ. Losses at the gene ends were 7 bases for V and 6 bases for J; bases not matched to a gene: 9. The CDR3 spans 14 residues.